This T cell receptor (beta chain) came from a study of T-cell reconstitution after alpha-beta-depleted transplantation in children (dated by TCRdb to the mid-2010s). Context from the whole study: Using TCR repertoire profiling, the study quantitatively followed how T-cell immune reconstitution unfolded in children after TCRalphabeta/CD19-depleted allogeneic hematopoietic cell transplantation.

The CDR3 contains 13 residues, cysteine and phenylalanine counted. Of all the DNA, just the CDR3 is kept, 39 bases in frame from base 1. The germline V gene specifies SQVTM as CDR1 and ANQGSEA as CDR2. Here V drops 7 bases and J drops 4 bases, and the junction holds 5 bases not matched to any gene. This clonotype has ten or more counts. The specificity of this receptor is unknown. The input lacks base qualities; no much larger clone sits a single base away. Libraries were made using PCR. Sequencing used an Illumina HiSeq 2500. TCR library preparation used molecular barcoding, with unique molecular identifiers applied to normalize quantification of the TCRbeta repertoire. TCRdb handled the public reads itself, with Q25 trimming in fastp and clone calling in MiXCR, and kept productive beta chains. Each record represents a unique CDR3 protein, reported with the most common genes and DNA among its rows. This sample holds about 690,000 distinct CDR3 sequences; around a sixth were observed only once. The top ten clones comprise 1.1% of the sample.

The sample in question was PBMCs from the stem cell graft donor, obtained from the stem cell graft. This clonotype was sampled from a human donor who donated a stem cell graft to a child with acute myeloid leukemia. Recombination joined TRBV29-1 with TRBJ2-5, and 11 bases in between align with TRBD1. The DNA reads as follows: TGCAGCGCGGGACAGGGGGATAGAGAGACCCAGTACTTC. Protein translation: CSAGQGDRETQYF.